This entry lists 18 T cell receptor beta chains sequenced from one sample in a study of shared clonotypes between healthy human individuals (dated by TCRdb to 2020 to 2022). The library was built by means of the immunoSEQ multiplex PCR assay. In its TCRdb copy, this immuneACCESS table keeps in-frame sequences only and misses some clones. Where compared with another copy, unresolved V genes explain less than half of these, and the others have no known cause. The sample includes approximately 110,000 clones, with 67% observed a single time. Of the sample, approximately 25% falls within the top ten clones. The sequencing sample was made of memory CD8+ T cells sorted from blood. The sample's cell subset or site label, decoded: CD45RO+ cells pooled with CCR7-negative TemRA cells. Every receptor here comes from a woman aged 30 to 39 in good health.

The rearrangement joins TRBV14 to TRBJ2-7; 14 nucleotides agree with TRBD2. Germline V CDR1 and CDR2: SGHDN, FVKESK. V was pared by 0 bases and J by 4 bases, with 11 bases of the junction left unmatched. This CDR3 region has 19 residues. CDR3 sequence: CASSQDYLGLAGVEYEQYF. Here the CDR3 DNA reads TGTGCCAGCAGCCAAGATTACTTGGGACTAGCGGGAGTGGAATACGAGCAGTACTTC.

This clone was observed many times. V gene TRBV6-4 combines with J gene TRBJ2-3, with 16 nucleotides matching TRBD2. This CDR3 region has 17 residues. After removal of 3 bases from V and 5 bases from J, the junction contained 5 bases not matched to a gene. Germline-derived CDR1 and CDR2 are MRHNA and SNTAGT. The CDR3 sequence is CASSEGLAGGPGDTQYF. The CDR3 bases are TGTGCCAGCAGTGAGGGACTAGCGGGAGGGCCCGGAGATACGCAGTATTTT.

This clone showed up just a few times. CDR3 region: CASSSWTGGVYEQYF. In DNA form, the CDR3 reads TGTGCCAGCAGCTCTTGGACAGGGGGCGTCTACGAGCAGTACTTC. This sequence joins TRBV5-6 and TRBJ2-7; 11 bases agree with TRBD1. Trimming cost V 3 bases and J 3 bases; bases outside gene matches: 5. There are 15 residues in the CDR3. Per the germline V gene, CDR1 is SGHDT and CDR2 is YYEEEE.

The chain recombines TRBV10-1 with TRBJ2-2, with TRBD1 matching over 8 bases. The CDR3 is 15 amino acids. Trimming at V came to 4 bases and at J to 1 base, leaving 2 bases not matched to a gene. Germline lookup yields CDR1 WNHNN and CDR2 SYGVQD (reference sequence). The CDR3 coding sequence is TGCGCCAGCAGTGGCGGACAGGGGAACACCGGGGAGCTGTTTTTT. The encoded protein is CASSGGQGNTGELFF.

This clone was picked up one time. V usage is TRBV28 and J usage is TRBJ1-1; 8 nucleotides align to TRBD1. Germline V gives CDR1 MDHEN, CDR2 SYDVKM. The CDR3 runs 16 residues. With V trimmed by 7 bases and J by 5 bases, 15 bases remained unmatched. The CDR3 loop reads CASTYHQRTGRTEAFF. CDR3 DNA sequence: TGTGCCAGCACCTACCACCAGCGGACAGGGAGGACTGAAGCTTTCTTT.

This clone has at least ten counts. One end of the junction varies from germline; a read error may be responsible. The chain has TRBV5-1 and TRBJ2-1; D remains ambiguous. CDR1 SGHRS and CDR2 YFSETQ come from the germline V gene. CDR3 size: 14 residues. The CDR3 reads CASRLDSTYNEQFF. The CDR3 nucleotides read TGCGCCAGCAGATTGGATTCTACCTACAATGAGCAGTTCTTC.

This clone appeared many times. This chain connects TRBV28 to TRBJ1-1; TRBD1 matches at 7 bases. V trimming: 6 bases; J trimming: 7 bases; junction bases outside the gene matches: 5. CDR3 size: 12 residues. Germline V gene data show CDR1 as MDHEN and CDR2 as SYDVKM. DNA for the CDR3: TGTGCCAGCAGCAACAGGGGACTTGAAGCTTTCTTT. This codes for CASSNRGLEAFF.

The chain is built from TRBV5-1 and TRBJ1-2; a possible D gene is TRBD1 (5 bases). This CDR3 spans 16 amino acids. The ends were cut back, 1 base at V and 0 bases at J, with 13 bases in the middle. Germline lookup yields CDR1 SGHRS and CDR2 YFSETQ. CDR3 bases: TGCGCCAGCAGCTTGTATGTGCAGGGCGCTAACTATGGCTACACCTTC. Translated, it gives CASSLYVQGANYGYTF. The variable domain in full, completed from reference TRBV5-1 and TRBJ1-2, reads KAGVTQTPRYLIKTRGQQVTLSCSPISGHRSVSWYQQTPGQGLQFLFEYFSETQRNKGNFPGRFSGRQFSNSRSEMNVSTLELGDSALYLCASSLYVQGANYGYTFGSGTRLTVV.

The chain joins TRBV28 to TRBJ2-1, with a possible D match to TRBD1 (5 bases). V was pared by 4 bases and J by 2 bases, with 12 bases between. Germline V lookup: CDR1 MDHEN, CDR2 SYDVKM. The CDR3 covers 15 residues. DNA for the CDR3: TGTGCCAGCAGTTCCCTCCTGGACACCTACAATGAGCAGTTCTTC. It specifies CASSSLLDTYNEQFF. The variable domain in full, completed from reference TRBV28 and TRBJ2-1, reads DVKVTQSSRYLVKRTGEKVFLECVQDMDHENMFWYRQDPGLGLRLIYFSYDVKMKEKGDIPEGYSVSREKKERFSLILESASTNQTSMYLCASSSLLDTYNEQFFGPGTRLTVL.

CDR3: CASSPNPKNYEQYF. The DNA for the CDR3 is TGTGCCAGCAGCCCGAACCCCAAAAACTACGAGCAGTACTTC. The chain links TRBV7-9 to TRBJ2-7; D is undetermined. The CDR3 spans 14 residues. Trimming took 5 bases from V and 3 from J, leaving 14 bases between them. The V gene's germline CDR1 is SEHNR and CDR2 FQNEAQ (reference sequence). The full variable domain, in which reference TRBV7-9 and TRBJ2-7 provide the parts outside the CDR3, is DTGVSQNPRHKITKRGQNVTFRCDPISEHNRLYWYRQTLGQGPEFLTYFQNEAQLEKSRLLSDRFSAERPKGSFSTLEIQRTEQGDSAMYLCASSPNPKNYEQYFGPGTRLTVT.

V usage is TRBV28 and J usage is TRBJ1-3, with D uncertain. CDR3 length: 15 residues. Trimming removed 4 bases at V and 0 bases at J, with 10 bases between. Germline V CDR1 and CDR2: MDHEN, SYDVKM. The CDR3 region has the DNA TGTGCCAGCAGTTCCCAAACAAGCTCTGGAAACACCATATATTTT. It codes for CASSSQTSSGNTIYF.

The J gene is TRBJ2-7, the V gene TRBV10-1; 14 bases line up with TRBD2. The CDR3 has 14 amino acids. Germline V gene data show CDR1 as WNHNN and CDR2 as SYGVQD (reference sequence). J gave up 12 bases and V 3 bases, and 7 bases lay outside the gene matches. The CDR3 region has the DNA TGCGCCAGCAGTGAAACGGGACTAGCGGGAGCAATGTACTTC. It codes for CASSETGLAGAMYF.

This clone appeared many times. V and J are TRBV9 and TRBJ2-3; a possible D gene is TRBD1 (6 bases). CDR3 length equals 14 residues. CDR1 and CDR2 (germline): SGDLS, YYNGEE. Trimming removed 0 bases from V and 6 bases from J, with 11 bases in between. CDR3 region: CASSVAGTQDTQYF. The CDR3 region has the DNA TGTGCCAGCAGCGTAGCCGGGACACAGGATACGCAGTATTTT.

V usage is TRBV4-1 and J usage is TRBJ2-7; 9 nucleotides agree with TRBD2. The V and J ends lost 2 bases and 6 bases, in that order; junction bases with no gene match: 8. Germline CDR1 is MGHRA and CDR2 is YSYEKL. This CDR3 comprises 15 residues. The CDR3 here is CASSQIAGAKREQYF. As DNA, the CDR3 is TGCGCCAGCAGCCAAATAGCGGGAGCGAAACGCGAGCAGTACTTC.

The chain uses TRBV7-2 and TRBJ1-2; D uncertain. V lost 5 bases to trimming and J lost 4 bases, with 11 bases between them. The CDR3 is 13 residues long. Germline assignment: CDR1 SGHTA and CDR2 FQGNSA. The CDR3 reads CASSPGGFYGYTF. DNA of the CDR3: TGTGCCAGCAGCCCCGGTGGCTTCTATGGCTACACCTTC.

This clone was recorded at least ten times. V gene TRBV7-8 combines with J gene TRBJ2-7, with D perhaps matching TRBD1 or TRBD2 (6 bases each). Deletions cut 4 bases from V and 6 bases from J, with 16 bases between. The CDR3 is 14 amino acids. CDR1 is SGHVS and CDR2 is FQNEAQ in the germline V gene. The CDR3 is CASSSTIGGGEQYF. As DNA, the CDR3 is TGTGCCAGCAGCTCAACGATAGGGGGAGGCGAGCAGTACTTC. The full variable domain, its missing parts supplied by reference TRBV7-8 and TRBJ2-7, is GAGVSQSPRYKVAKRGQDVALRCDPISGHVSLFWYQQALGQGPEFLTYFQNEAQLDKSGLPSDRFFAERPEGSVSTLKIQRTQQEDSAVYLCASSSTIGGGEQYFGPGTRLTVT.

Points on this clone: Given a far larger clone just one base away, this is likely a sequencing read error. J is TRBJ2-6 and V is TRBV28; D gene ambiguous. Between the trimmed V and J ends, which lost 8 bases and 0 bases, there was a span of 11 bases. This CDR3 is built from 15 residues. Germline CDR1 and CDR2: MDHEN and SYDVKM. CDR3 region: CASHYTISGANVLTF. The CDR3, as DNA: TGTGCCAGCCACTACACGATCTCTGGGGCCAACGTCCTGACTTTC.

V usage is TRBV25-1 and J usage is TRBJ2-2; D is ambiguous. V was cut by 3 bases and J by 9 bases, with 14 bases left in between. This CDR3 has 14 residues. The germline V gene encodes CDR1 MGHDK and CDR2 SYGVNS. The DNA of the CDR3 is TGTGCCAGCAGTGACGAACAGAGAGAGAGGGAGCTGTTTTTT. This codes for CASSDEQRERELFF.